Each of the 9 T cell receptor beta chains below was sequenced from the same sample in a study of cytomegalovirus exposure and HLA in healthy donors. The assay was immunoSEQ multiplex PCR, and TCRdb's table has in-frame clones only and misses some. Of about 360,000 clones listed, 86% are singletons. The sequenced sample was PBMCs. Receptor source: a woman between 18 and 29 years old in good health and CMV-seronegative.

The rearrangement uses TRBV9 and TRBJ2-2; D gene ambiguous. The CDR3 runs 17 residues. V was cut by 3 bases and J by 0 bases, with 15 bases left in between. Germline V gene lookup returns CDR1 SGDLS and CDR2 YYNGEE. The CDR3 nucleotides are TGTGCCAGCAGCGATAGTAGCAGAACTACGAACACCGGGGAGCTGTTTTTT. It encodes CASSDSSRTTNTGELFF.

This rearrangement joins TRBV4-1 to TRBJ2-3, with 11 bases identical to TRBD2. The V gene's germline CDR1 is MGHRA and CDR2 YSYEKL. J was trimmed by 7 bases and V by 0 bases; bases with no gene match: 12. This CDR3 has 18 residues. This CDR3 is CASSQDWQVLAGVNTQYF. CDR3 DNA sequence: TGCGCCAGCAGCCAAGATTGGCAAGTACTAGCGGGAGTAAATACGCAGTATTTT.

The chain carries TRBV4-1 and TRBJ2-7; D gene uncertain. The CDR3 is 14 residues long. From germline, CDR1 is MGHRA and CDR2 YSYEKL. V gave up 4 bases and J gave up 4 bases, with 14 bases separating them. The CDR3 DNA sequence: TGCGCCAGCAGCCCGGAACCCGCGAGGTACGAGCAGTACTTC. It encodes CASSPEPARYEQYF.

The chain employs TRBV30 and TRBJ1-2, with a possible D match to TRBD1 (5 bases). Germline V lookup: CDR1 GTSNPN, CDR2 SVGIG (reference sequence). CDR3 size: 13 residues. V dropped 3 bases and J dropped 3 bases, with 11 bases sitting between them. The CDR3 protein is CAWSRGHDYGYTF. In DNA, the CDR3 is TGTGCCTGGAGCCGCGGACACGACTATGGCTACACCTTC.

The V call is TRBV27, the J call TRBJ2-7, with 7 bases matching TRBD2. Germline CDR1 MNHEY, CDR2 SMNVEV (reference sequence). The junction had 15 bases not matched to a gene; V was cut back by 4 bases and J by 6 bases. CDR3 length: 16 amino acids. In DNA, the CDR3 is TGTGCCAGCAGTTCCCTCCTCGGGCGGGAGACAAGCGAGCAGTACTTC. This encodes CASSSLLGRETSEQYF.

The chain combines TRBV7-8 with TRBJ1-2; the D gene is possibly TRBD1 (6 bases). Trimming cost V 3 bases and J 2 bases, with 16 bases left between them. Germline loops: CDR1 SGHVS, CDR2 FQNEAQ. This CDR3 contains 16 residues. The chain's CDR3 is CASSFQQGVPNYGYTF. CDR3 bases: TGTGCCAGCAGCTTTCAACAGGGAGTCCCGAACTATGGCTACACCTTC. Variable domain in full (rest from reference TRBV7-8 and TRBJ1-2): GAGVSQSPRYKVAKRGQDVALRCDPISGHVSLFWYQQALGQGPEFLTYFQNEAQLDKSGLPSDRFFAERPEGSVSTLKIQRTQQEDSAVYLCASSFQQGVPNYGYTFGSGTRLTVV.

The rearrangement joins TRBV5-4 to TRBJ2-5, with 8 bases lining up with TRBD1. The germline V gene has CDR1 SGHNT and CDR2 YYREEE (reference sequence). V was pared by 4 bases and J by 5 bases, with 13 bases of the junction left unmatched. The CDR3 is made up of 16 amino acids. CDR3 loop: CASSPEIGRGPETQYF. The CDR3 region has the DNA TGTGCCAGCAGCCCGGAAATCGGCAGGGGGCCGGAGACCCAGTACTTC.

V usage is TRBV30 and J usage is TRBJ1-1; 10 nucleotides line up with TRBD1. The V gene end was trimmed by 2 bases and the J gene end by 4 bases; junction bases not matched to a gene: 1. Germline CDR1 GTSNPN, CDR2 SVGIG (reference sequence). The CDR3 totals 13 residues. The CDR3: CAWSRDRGTEAFF. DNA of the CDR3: TGTGCCTGGAGTAGGGACAGGGGCACTGAAGCTTTCTTT.

The DNA of the CDR3 is TGTGCCAGCAGAGTACTAGCGGGGGGGGTTGAGCAGTTCTTC. It encodes CASRVLAGGVEQFF. This chain connects TRBV2 to TRBJ2-1; 13 nucleotides agree with TRBD2. The CDR3 runs to 14 residues. The V gene's germline CDR1 is SNHLY and CDR2 FYNNEI. J lost 9 bases, V lost 6 bases, and 5 bases had no gene match. The full variable domain, rest sourced from reference TRBV2 and TRBJ2-1, is EPEVTQTPSHQVTQMGQEVILRCVPISNHLYFYWYRQILGQKVEFLVSFYNNEISEKSEIFDDQFSVERPDGSNFTLKIRSTKLEDSAMYFCASRVLAGGVEQFFGPGTRLTVL.